Given below is one T cell receptor (beta chain) in context. This sample is drawn from a study of blood T cell repertoires in COVID-19. Study overall: Whether acute or convalescent, the COVID-19 samples came from the United States, Italy and Spain. In each case, the material was cDNA or gDNA derived from T cells, B-cell-depleted T cells, or PBMCs.

Trimming stripped 11 bases from V and 2 bases from J, with 18 bases between. CDR3 size: 14 residues. CDR1 and CDR2 (germline): ENHRY, SYGVKD. Under the authors' procedure: Estimation of nucleated cell counts relied on the amplification of reference gene primers. Sequencing was performed with immunoSEQ multiplex PCR; in TCRdb, only in-frame clones are kept and a portion is missing. For V, J and clone size, that table is used; D and trimming come from the DNA. The sample carries approximately 400,000 clones, roughly 90% recorded once. Sequencing input: peripheral blood. This TCR was recovered from a man aged 35-49 years with acute or convalescent COVID-19. This chain connects TRBV10-3 to TRBJ2-5, with TRBD2 as a possible D gene (6 bases). This CDR3 is CAPFAGPLQETQYF. CDR3 nucleotides: TGTGCCCCCTTCGCGGGGCCTCTTCAAGAGACCCAGTACTTC.